This TCR beta chain was found in a study of blood T cell repertoires in COVID-19. Membership in each cohort depended on participant-reported clinical history. The repertoire was sequenced with immunoSEQ multiplex PCR; TCRdb's copy has only in-frame clones and lacks some. The sample holds 250,000 to 300,000 clones; roughly nine tenths are singletons and the top ten take 1.2%. V lost 5 bases to trimming and J lost 1 base; unmatched junction nucleotides: 5. CDR3 size: 16 residues. The V gene's germline CDR1 is SGHTA and CDR2 FQGNSA. The material sequenced was PBMCs or T cells enriched from blood (not recorded which). This chain uses TRBV7-2 with TRBJ2-2, with 9 nucleotides matching TRBD1. The TCR was taken from a human donor in a cohort exposed to, infected with or recovered from COVID-19 (not recorded which). The donor label of this sample is uncertain. Written as DNA, the CDR3 is TGTGCCAGCAGCGCACCGGGACAGGGGAACACCGGGGAGCTGTTTTTT. It specifies CASSAPGQGNTGELFF.